The 20 T cell receptor beta chains below come from one sample, sequenced in a study of beta chain features in type 1 diabetes. Expressed TCRB transcripts were sequenced because the entire RNA isolate underwent reverse transcription. Produced via immunoSEQ multiplex PCR; TCRdb's table is partial and in-frame only. The sample lists under 900,000 clones, about 17% occurring once. Input material: naive CD4+ T cells from blood. Every receptor here comes from a woman under 30 in good health.

The chain is built from TRBV7-8 and TRBJ2-7, with 11 bases lining up with TRBD1. The CDR3 length is 16 residues. CDR1 is SGHVS, CDR2 FQNEAQ, per germline. J was trimmed by 5 bases and V by 3 bases; bases with no gene match: 9. The DNA of the CDR3 is TGTGCCAGCAGCTTCTCTCCCGGGACAGGGGGAAACGAGCAGTACTTC. It is translated as CASSFSPGTGGNEQYF.

The chain carries TRBV6-1 and TRBJ1-5; tentative D call: TRBD1 (6 bases). The CDR3 sequence is 15 residues long. From germline, CDR1 is MNHNS and CDR2 SASEGT. Trimming took 6 bases from V and 2 from J, leaving 14 bases between them. This CDR3 reads CASRATGLGNQPQHF. The CDR3 DNA is TGTGCCAGCAGAGCTACAGGGCTTGGCAATCAGCCCCAGCATTTT.

This clone has just a few counts. V gene TRBV7-2 combines with J gene TRBJ2-1; D is uncertain. V was shortened by 0 bases and J by 4 bases, with 13 bases between the two germline ends. This CDR3 has 16 residues. Germline V CDR1 and CDR2: SGHTA, FQGNSA. The CDR3 DNA is TGTGCCAGCAGCTTAGCGCACATCCCCAAATACAATGAGCAGTTCTTC. Amino acid sequence: CASSLAHIPKYNEQFF.

In this sample, this clone turned up a few times. The chain couples TRBV7-9 to TRBJ1-4, with 10 bases identical to TRBD1. Germline loops: CDR1 SEHNR, CDR2 FQNEAQ (reference sequence). This CDR3 has 18 residues. With 2 bases clipped from V and 4 bases from J, the junction kept 10 bases outside the gene matches. CDR3 coding DNA: TGTGCCAGCAGCTTAATCAAGGGACAGGGGACGAGTAATGAAAAACTGTTTTTT. It translates to CASSLIKGQGTSNEKLFF.

The chain links TRBV29-1 to TRBJ1-2; 8 bases map to TRBD1. The CDR3 extends over 12 amino acids. In germline, CDR1 is SQVTM, CDR2 ANQGSEA. The V and J ends lost 7 bases and 3 bases, in that order; junction bases with no gene match: 4. CDR3 protein: CSAWTGYYGYTF. The CDR3 DNA reads as TGCAGCGCTTGGACAGGGTACTATGGCTACACCTTC.

This clone was counted only a few times. The J gene is TRBJ2-5, the V gene TRBV7-2; no firm D call. CDR3 length equals 15 residues. The germline V and J ends were trimmed by 3 bases and 2 bases, with 13 bases remaining between them. Per germline, CDR1 SGHTA and CDR2 FQGNSA. In DNA form, the CDR3 reads TGTGCCAGCAGCTTCGCCAGGCCCGAACAAGAGACCCAGTACTTC. It is translated as CASSFARPEQETQYF.

This clone showed up just a few times. The chain recombines TRBV29-1 with TRBJ2-7, with D tentatively TRBD2 (5 bases). The V gene's germline CDR1 is SQVTM and CDR2 ANQGSEA. V lost 5 bases and J lost 6, with 11 bases in between. The length of the CDR3 is 11 residues. CDR3 protein: CSVYEGSEQYF. The CDR3 region has the DNA TGCAGCGTTTACGAGGGCTCCGAGCAGTACTTC.

V gene TRBV27 combines with J gene TRBJ1-4; D call uncertain. CDR1 and CDR2 from the germline V gene are MNHEY and SMNVEV (reference sequence). The V gene lost 7 bases and the J gene lost 0 bases, with 6 bases spanning the gap. This CDR3 region has 13 residues. CDR3 bases: TGTGCCAGCACAGGAGCAACTAATGAAAAACTGTTTTTT. This translates into CASTGATNEKLFF.

This clone was seen more than once but under ten times. CDR3 sequence reads: CASRLGEGSNQPQHF. CDR3 DNA sequence: TGTGCCAGCAGGCTAGGGGAAGGGAGCAATCAGCCCCAGCATTTT. The V and J genes are TRBV2 and TRBJ1-5; maybe TRBD1 (5 bases). V was clipped by 6 bases and J by 1 base, with 13 bases between them. CDR1 is SNHLY, CDR2 FYNNEI, per germline. The CDR3 runs 15 residues.

The CDR3 bases are TGCAGCGTTGGCGGGACAGGGGGATTTAGCAATCAGCCCCAGCATTTT. This gives the protein CSVGGTGGFSNQPQHF. The chain carries TRBV29-1 and TRBJ1-5; TRBD1 matches at 11 bases. Germline V CDR1 and CDR2: SQVTM, ANQGSEA. CDR3 length: 16 amino acids. V was pared by 4 bases and J by 0 bases, with 5 bases of the junction left unmatched.

The CDR3: CASSLGLAGGDEQFF. CDR3 DNA sequence: TGTGCCAGTAGCCTAGGACTAGCGGGAGGTGATGAGCAGTTCTTC. The V call is TRBV19, the J call TRBJ2-1, with 14 bases identical to TRBD2. V lost 6 bases to trimming and J lost 8 bases; unmatched junction nucleotides: 6. Germline values: CDR1 LNHDA, CDR2 SQIVND (reference sequence). The CDR3 consists of 15 residues.

The rearrangement joins TRBV7-2 to TRBJ2-7; 11 bases align to TRBD2. Trimming cost V 4 bases and J 2 bases; bases outside gene matches: 13. CDR3 length: 18 amino acids. In germline, CDR1 is SGHTA, CDR2 FQGNSA. The CDR3 DNA follows: TGTGCCAGCAGCTCGCTTGGACCTTTAGCGGGAGGGCCCTACGAGCAGTACTTC. Protein product: CASSSLGPLAGGPYEQYF.

This chain joins TRBV4-1 and TRBJ2-1; D gene unclear. Germline lookup yields CDR1 MGHRA and CDR2 YSYEKL. The CDR3 sequence is 13 residues long. Trimming pared 0 bases from V and 15 bases from J, leaving 15 bases between. DNA of the CDR3: TGCGCCAGCAGCCAAGAGGGGATTGGTGTCAGGTTCTTC. It codes for CASSQEGIGVRFF.

The rearrangement uses TRBV7-2 and TRBJ2-1; TRBD2 agrees at 8 bases. The V gene end was trimmed by 1 base and the J gene end by 8 bases; junction bases not matched to a gene: 10. CDR3 length equals 16 residues. CDR1 and CDR2 from the germline V gene are SGHTA and FQGNSA. CDR3 DNA sequence: TGTGCCAGCAGCTTAGGAGGGAGCGGGAGTATTTATGAGCAGTTCTTC. It specifies CASSLGGSGSIYEQFF. Variable domain in full (rest from reference TRBV7-2 and TRBJ2-1): GAGVSQSPSNKVTEKGKDVELRCDPISGHTALYWYRQSLGQGLEFLIYFQGNSAPDKSGLPSDRFSAERTGGSVSTLTIQRTQQEDSAVYLCASSLGGSGSIYEQFFGPGTRLTVL.

This clone appeared a few times. The chain recombines TRBV29-1 with TRBJ2-1, with D maybe TRBD2 (6 bases). Germline CDR1 is SQVTM and CDR2 is ANQGSEA. This CDR3 is 14 amino acids long. V was shortened by 3 bases and J by 6 bases, with 15 bases between the two germline ends. CDR3 DNA sequence: TGCAGCGTTGATTATTTAGGAGGGGCCAATGAGCAGTTCTTC. This codes for CSVDYLGGANEQFF.

V gene TRBV27 combines with J gene TRBJ2-1; TRBD1 matches 7 bases. Per the germline V gene, CDR1 is MNHEY and CDR2 is SMNVEV (reference sequence). The CDR3 spans 19 residues. Unmatched junction bases numbered 21, after V lost 7 bases and J lost 3 bases. CDR3 protein: CASNFYPGPAGGVYNEQFF. The CDR3 DNA sequence: TGTGCCAGCAACTTCTACCCTGGTCCGGCAGGGGGAGTCTACAATGAGCAGTTCTTC.

This clone appeared a few times. This chain uses TRBV28 with TRBJ2-7; TRBD1 aligns across 8 bases. V gave up 6 bases and J gave up 4 bases; unmatched junction bases: 5. This CDR3 is 13 amino acids long. CDR1 and CDR2 from the germline V gene are MDHEN and SYDVKM. Here the CDR3 reads CASRNQGAYEQYF. In nucleotides, the CDR3 is TGTGCCAGCAGAAACCAGGGGGCATACGAGCAGTACTTC.

This clone was observed a few times. This rearrangement joins TRBV7-2 to TRBJ2-2, with D maybe TRBD1 (6 bases). The CDR3 length is 14 residues. Trimming took off 4 bases at V and 5 bases at J, with 11 bases between the two ends. CDR1 SGHTA and CDR2 FQGNSA come from the germline V gene. CDR3 residues: CASSSWTATGELFF. The CDR3 DNA is TGTGCCAGCAGCTCCTGGACAGCAACCGGGGAGCTGTTTTTT.

This clone has more than one count but fewer than ten. The rearrangement uses TRBV7-2 and TRBJ2-3; D is undetermined. This CDR3 comprises 15 residues. Germline assignment: CDR1 SGHTA and CDR2 FQGNSA. V gave up 2 bases and J gave up 0 bases, with 9 bases separating them. The CDR3 region has the DNA TGTGCCAGCAGCTTAAGTGGGCCAAGCACAGATACGCAGTATTTT. It translates to CASSLSGPSTDTQYF.

This clone was seen more than once but under ten times. V is TRBV28 and J is TRBJ1-2; D gene ambiguous. V gave up 6 bases and J gave up 7 bases, with 9 bases separating them. This CDR3 contains 11 residues. Germline V gene sequence: CDR1 MDHEN, CDR2 SYDVKM. CDR3 protein: CASRLGFGYTF. In DNA, the CDR3 is TGTGCCAGCAGGTTAGGGTTTGGCTACACCTTC.